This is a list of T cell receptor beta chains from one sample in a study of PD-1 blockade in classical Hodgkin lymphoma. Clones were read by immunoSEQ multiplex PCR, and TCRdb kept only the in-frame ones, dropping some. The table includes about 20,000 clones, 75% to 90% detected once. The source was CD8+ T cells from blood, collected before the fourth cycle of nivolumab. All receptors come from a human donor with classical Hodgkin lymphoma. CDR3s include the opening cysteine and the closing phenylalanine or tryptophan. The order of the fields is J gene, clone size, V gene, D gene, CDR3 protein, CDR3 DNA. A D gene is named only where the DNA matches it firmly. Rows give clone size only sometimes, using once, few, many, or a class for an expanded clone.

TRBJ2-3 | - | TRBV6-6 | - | CASSKEFTDTQYF | TGTGCCAGCAGTAAGGAATTCACAGATACGCAGTATTTT
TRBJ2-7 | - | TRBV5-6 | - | CASSLSSASYEQYF | TGTGCCAGCAGCTTGTCCTCAGCCTCCTACGAGCAGTACTTC
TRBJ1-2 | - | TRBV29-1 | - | CSVGGGANYGYTF | TGCAGCGTTGGAGGAGGGGCTAACTATGGCTACACCTTC
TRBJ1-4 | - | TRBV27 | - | CASSFPGGSLFF | TGTGCCAGCAGTTTCCCCGGTGGGTCACTGTTTTTT
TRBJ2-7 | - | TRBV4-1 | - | CASSPSTFSYEQYF | TGCGCCAGCAGCCCCTCGACTTTTTCCTACGAGCAGTACTTC
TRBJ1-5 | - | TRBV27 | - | CASSLSGRGGQPQHF | TGTGCCAGCAGTTTATCGGGCAGGGGTGGGCAGCCCCAGCATTTT
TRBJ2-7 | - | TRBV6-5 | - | CASSYRPTAVYEQYF | TGTGCCAGCAGTTACCGACCGACAGCGGTATACGAGCAGTACTTC
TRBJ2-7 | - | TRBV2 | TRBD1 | CASRDRSSYEQYF | TGTGCCAGCAGGGACAGGAGCTCCTACGAGCAGTACTTC
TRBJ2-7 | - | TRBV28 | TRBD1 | CATHRGSYEQYF | TGTGCCACCCACAGGGGTTCCTACGAGCAGTACTTC
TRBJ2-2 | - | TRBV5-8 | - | CASSPSATTGELFF | TGTGCCAGCAGCCCATCGGCTACTACCGGGGAGCTGTTTTTT
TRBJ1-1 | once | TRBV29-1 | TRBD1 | CSVEGQGSPEAFF | TGCAGCGTGGAGGGACAGGGGAGCCCTGAAGCTTTCTTT
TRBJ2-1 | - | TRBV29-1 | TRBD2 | CSVEGEAGGPWVNEQFF | TGCAGCGTTGAGGGGGAGGCGGGGGGGCCGTGGGTGAATGAGCAGTTCTTC
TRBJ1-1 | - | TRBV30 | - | CAWSVIWDTEAFF | TGTGCCTGGAGTGTAATATGGGACACTGAAGCTTTCTTT
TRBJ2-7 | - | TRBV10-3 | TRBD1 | CAISEPGQGLGYF | TGTGCCATCAGTGAACCGGGACAGGGCCTCGGGTACTTC
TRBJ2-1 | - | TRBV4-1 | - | CASSQDTRGPYFNEQFF | TGCGCCAGCAGCCAAGATACACGGGGGCCTTATTTCAATGAGCAGTTCTTC
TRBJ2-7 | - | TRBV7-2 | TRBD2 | CASSLTAGGTYEQYF | TGTGCCAGCAGCTTAACCGCGGGGGGGACCTACGAGCAGTACTTC
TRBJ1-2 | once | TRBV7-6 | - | CASSLGQGYGYTF | TGTGCCAGCAGCTTAGGTCAGGGCTATGGCTACACCTTC
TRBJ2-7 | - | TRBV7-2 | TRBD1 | CASSESGGLYEQYF | TGTGCCAGCAGTGAGTCAGGGGGCCTGTACGAGCAGTACTTC
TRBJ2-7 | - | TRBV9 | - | CASSASAEQYF | TGTGCCAGCAGCGCCTCCGCCGAGCAGTACTTC
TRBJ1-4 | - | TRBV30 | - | CAWSVGVRGGNEKLFF | TGTGCCTGGAGTGTTGGGGTCCGAGGTGGTAATGAAAAACTGTTTTTT
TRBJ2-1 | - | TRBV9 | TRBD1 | CASSDSRGGTGFYNEQFF | TGTGCCAGCAGCGATAGTAGGGGAGGGACAGGGTTTTACAATGAGCAGTTCTTC
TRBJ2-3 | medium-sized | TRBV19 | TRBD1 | CASHSGQGTDTQYF | TGTGCCTCCCACTCGGGACAGGGCACAGATACGCAGTATTTT
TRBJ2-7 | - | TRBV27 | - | CASRGGVRYEQYF | TGTGCCAGCAGAGGAGGGGTTCGATACGAGCAGTACTTC
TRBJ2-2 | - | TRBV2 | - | CARSSTGELFF | TGTGCCAGGAGTAGCACCGGGGAGCTGTTTTTT
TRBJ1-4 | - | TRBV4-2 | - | CASSQVLGATNEKLFF | TGTGCCAGCAGCCAAGTCTTGGGCGCAACTAATGAAAAACTGTTTTTT
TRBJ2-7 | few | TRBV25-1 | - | CASTHSYEQYF | TGTGCCAGCACCCATAGCTACGAGCAGTACTTC
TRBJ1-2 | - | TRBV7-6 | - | CASSFGEDGDGYTF | TGTGCCAGCAGCTTTGGTGAGGACGGGGATGGCTACACCTTC
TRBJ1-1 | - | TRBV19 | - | CASSMFTGNTEAFF | TGTGCCAGTAGTATGTTCACCGGTAACACTGAAGCTTTCTTT